One sample yielded the 28 T cell receptor beta chains listed below, sequenced in a study of shared clonotypes between healthy human individuals. Measured with immunoSEQ multiplex PCR; TCRdb has only the in-frame clones, and not every one. In the table there are 850,000 to 1,100,000 clones, approximately 75% of which are singletons. The sample taken for sequencing was memory CD4+ T cells from PBMCs. Regarding subset: CD45RA-negative fraction. The source of these receptors is a man in his late teens or twenties in good health. Some clones in this sample may be carry-over from other donors' samples.

The V and J genes are TRBV20-1 and TRBJ2-2; 7 nucleotides align to TRBD2. The germline CDR1 and CDR2 sequences are DFQATT and SNEGSKA (reference sequence). The CDR3 sequence is 11 residues long. V trimming: 6 bases; J trimming: 8 bases; junction bases outside the gene matches: 3. CDR3 sequence (DNA): TGCAGTGCAACGGGGGGTGGGGAGCTGTTTTTT. It codes for CSATGGGELFF.

J is TRBJ1-2 and V is TRBV27; the match to TRBD1 covers 7 bases. Germline assignment: CDR1 MNHEY and CDR2 SMNVEV (reference sequence). After removal of 6 bases from V and 4 bases from J, the junction contained 8 bases not matched to a gene. The CDR3 runs 14 residues. CDR3 amino acids: CASRQTGPGYGYTF. In DNA, the CDR3 is TGTGCCAGCAGACAGACAGGGCCGGGCTATGGCTACACCTTC.

This clone has a single count. The chain uses TRBV7-3 and TRBJ2-7; 12 nucleotides line up with TRBD2. The CDR3 runs 15 residues. Germline V gives CDR1 SGHTA, CDR2 FQGTGA. V was pared by 5 bases and J by 6 bases, with 8 bases of the junction left unmatched. The CDR3 region has the DNA TGTGCCAGCAGCCTGGGGACTAGCGGGCTCATCGAGCAGTACTTC. This translates into CASSLGTSGLIEQYF.

In this sample, this clone turned up a few times. The chain uses TRBV15 and TRBJ1-5; D uncertain. V shed 0 bases and J shed 5 bases, with 5 bases lying between them. Germline loops: CDR1 LNHNV, CDR2 YYDKDF (reference sequence). CDR3 length: 13 residues. The CDR3 DNA follows: TGTGCCACCAGCAGAGATAGTTATCAGCCCCAGCATTTT. It translates to CATSRDSYQPQHF.

The chain recombines TRBV29-1 with TRBJ1-1; D is unclear. Germline V gene data show CDR1 as SQVTM and CDR2 as ANQGSEA. The length of the CDR3 is 14 residues. V was pared by 3 bases and J by 6 bases, with 17 bases between. The CDR3 region has the DNA TGCAGCGTTGAGAGAGAGGGTAGGCTAGCTGAAGCTTTCTTT. This translates into CSVEREGRLAEAFF.

The chain uses TRBV19 and TRBJ1-2, with D possibly TRBD1 on 6 matching bases. Germline CDR1 reads LNHDA; CDR2 reads SQIVND (reference sequence). The germline V and J ends were trimmed by 7 bases and 4 bases, with 13 bases remaining between them. The CDR3 spans 13 residues. CDR3 amino acids: CASNIGQRYGYTF. CDR3 bases: TGTGCCAGTAATATTGGACAGCGCTATGGCTACACCTTC.

The J gene is TRBJ2-7, the V gene TRBV13; 10 nucleotides match TRBD2. The CDR3 runs 17 residues. The trim removed 0 bases at V and 3 bases at J, leaving 8 bases unmatched. The germline gives CDR1 PRHDT, CDR2 FYEKMQ (reference sequence). This CDR3 reads CASSLGFLAGASYEQYF. The CDR3 nucleotides read TGTGCCAGCAGCTTAGGCTTCCTAGCGGGAGCTAGCTACGAGCAGTACTTC.

The chain couples TRBV29-1 to TRBJ1-1; tentatively, D is TRBD1 (5 bases). V was pared by 7 bases and J by 0 bases, with 12 bases between. The CDR3 runs 13 residues. Germline V gene data show CDR1 as SQVTM and CDR2 as ANQGSEA. The CDR3 nucleotides read TGCAGCGGGACTCGACAGTTGAACACTGAAGCTTTCTTT. It codes for CSGTRQLNTEAFF.

This clone was detected once. The rearrangement uses TRBV28 and TRBJ2-7, with TRBD2 matching 7 bases. V shed 8 bases and J 6 bases; nucleotides not matched to a gene: 10. The germline V gene has CDR1 MDHEN and CDR2 SYDVKM. The CDR3 is made up of 13 amino acids. The CDR3 loop reads CASSGLVPSEQYF. CDR3 coding DNA: TGTGCCAGCTCCGGACTAGTTCCTAGCGAGCAGTACTTC.

V usage is TRBV4-2 and J usage is TRBJ2-1, with 13 positions matching TRBD2. Germline CDR1 LGHNA, CDR2 YNFKEQ. V shed 3 bases and J 7 bases; nucleotides not matched to a gene: 6. CDR3 length: 16 residues. The CDR3 protein is CASSQTSGRLMNEQFF. CDR3 nucleotides: TGTGCCAGCAGCCAGACTAGCGGGAGGTTGATGAATGAGCAGTTCTTC.

In DNA, the CDR3 is TGTGCCACGGGGGGGGGCAGGGATATTAACTATGGCTACACCTTC. Translating gives CATGGGRDINYGYTF. The chain couples TRBV6-6 to TRBJ1-2; tentative D call: TRBD1 (6 bases). Trimming left V 10 bases short and J 1 base short, with 19 bases between. Germline CDR1 reads MNHNY; CDR2 reads SVGAGI (reference sequence). CDR3 length: 15 residues.

The rearrangement joins TRBV6-1 to TRBJ2-7; TRBD1 matches at 10 bases. V dropped 5 bases and J dropped 5; count of bases not matched to a gene: 9. Germline loops: CDR1 MNHNS, CDR2 SASEGT. This CDR3 spans 15 amino acids. CDR3 coding DNA: TGTGCCAGCAGTCAATCGGACAGGGGGTTCGACGAGCAGTACTTC. Its translation: CASSQSDRGFDEQYF.

This clone showed up just a few times. This sample also contains other DNA sequences that code for the same CDR3. The chain combines TRBV10-3 with TRBJ1-1; D is unresolved. Germline CDR1 is ENHRY and CDR2 is SYGVKD. The CDR3 is 12 amino acids. Trimming stripped 6 bases from V and 1 base from J, with 6 bases between. CDR3 nucleotide sequence: TGTGCCATCAGAGGCGGGAACACTGAAGCTTTCTTT. This sequence encodes CAIRGGNTEAFF.

The chain carries TRBV11-3 and TRBJ2-6; unclear D gene. V shed 1 base and J shed 4 bases, with 8 bases lying between them. The germline V gene has CDR1 SGHNT and CDR2 YENEEA. CDR3 length equals 15 residues. The CDR3: CASSLVGSGANVLTF. Here the CDR3 DNA reads TGTGCCAGCAGCTTAGTAGGGTCCGGGGCCAACGTCCTGACTTTC.

The chain links TRBV30 to TRBJ2-5; unclear D gene. The J call could be wrong; TRBJ2-7 is a better fit for the DNA end. The CDR3 has 12 residues. CDR1 is GTSNPN, CDR2 SVGIG, per germline (reference sequence). The CDR3 DNA reads as TGTGCCTGGAGTGTCCCTCACTACGAGCAGTACTTC. It encodes CAWSVPHYEQYF.

This chain uses TRBV5-1 with TRBJ2-5, with 8 bases identical to TRBD2. CDR1 SGHRS and CDR2 YFSETQ come from the germline V gene. The V gene end was trimmed by 2 bases and the J gene end by 5 bases; junction bases not matched to a gene: 8. The CDR3 totals 15 residues. CDR3 sequence (DNA): TGCGCCAGCAGCTTTTCCGCGAGACTAGCGGAGACCCAGTACTTC. This translates into CASSFSARLAETQYF.

The chain uses TRBV4-1 and TRBJ1-5; D call uncertain. The ends were cut back, 6 bases at V and 0 bases at J, with 12 bases in the middle. Per the germline V gene, CDR1 is MGHRA and CDR2 is YSYEKL. This CDR3 is 15 amino acids long. For the CDR3, the DNA is TGCGCCAGCAGTCCCTGGGAGAATAGCAATCAGCCCCAGCATTTT. It yields the protein CASSPWENSNQPQHF.

On this clone itself: The same CDR3 is also encoded by other DNA sequences in this sample. J is TRBJ2-3 and V is TRBV11-3; no reliable D call. Germline loops: CDR1 SGHNT, CDR2 YENEEA. Trimming removed 3 bases from V and 4 bases from J, with 8 bases in between. The CDR3 is made up of 13 amino acids. CDR3 sequence: CASSLGGPDTQYF. The CDR3 DNA follows: TGTGCCAGCAGCTTGGGTGGCCCAGATACGCAGTATTTT.

This clone appeared a few times. This sequence joins TRBV29-1 and TRBJ2-6, with D tentatively TRBD1 (5 bases). Deletions cut 4 bases from V and 0 bases from J, with 13 bases between. Germline CDR1 and CDR2: SQVTM and ANQGSEA. The CDR3 length is 16 residues. The CDR3 region has the DNA TGCAGCGTTGGGACATCGACCAGCTCTGGGGCCAACGTCCTGACTTTC. Amino acid sequence: CSVGTSTSSGANVLTF.

The chain recombines TRBV5-8 with TRBJ1-1; D is unclear. CDR1 and CDR2 from the germline V gene are SGHTS and YDEGEE. The CDR3 consists of 13 residues. The V end was cut by 4 bases, the J end by 5 bases, with 12 bases between. Here the CDR3 DNA reads TGTGCCAGCAGCGATATGTACGTTACTGAAGCTTTCTTT. This gives the protein CASSDMYVTEAFF.

The chain has TRBV5-1 and TRBJ2-1, with 11 bases that match TRBD2. Germline V lookup: CDR1 SGHRS, CDR2 YFSETQ. Losses at the gene ends were 5 bases for V and 3 bases for J; bases not matched to a gene: 4. The CDR3 loop spans 15 amino acids. The CDR3 loop is CASRTGTSGYNEQFF. The CDR3 DNA sequence: TGCGCCAGCAGGACCGGGACTAGCGGCTACAATGAGCAGTTCTTC.

The V and J genes are TRBV19 and TRBJ1-5; a possible D gene is TRBD1 (5 bases). V gave up 6 bases and J gave up 5 bases, with 23 bases separating them. The germline gives CDR1 LNHDA, CDR2 SQIVND (reference sequence). The CDR3 is made up of 17 amino acids. The CDR3 DNA sequence: TGTGCCAGTAGGAACCCCTTGGACAATCTACCCCATCAGCCCCAGCATTTT. Amino acids: CASRNPLDNLPHQPQHF.

This clone was counted only a few times. Compared with germline, one end of the junction differs, possibly owing to a read error. V usage is TRBV7-2 and J usage is TRBJ2-5, with a possible D match to TRBD2 (5 bases). Germline lookup yields CDR1 SGHTA and CDR2 FQGNSA. This CDR3 has 14 residues. Here the CDR3 reads CASSLGGAQGTQYF. Written as DNA, the CDR3 is TGTGCCAGCAGCTTAGGGGGAGCCCAAGGGACCCAGTACTTC.

The rearrangement joins TRBV5-4 to TRBJ2-2; no reliable D call. CDR3 size: 14 residues. V lost 3 bases and J lost 4, with 10 bases in between. Germline V gene lookup returns CDR1 SGHNT and CDR2 YYREEE (reference sequence). The CDR3 bases are TGTGCCAGCAGCTCGACCCTAGGCACCGGGGAGCTGTTTTTT. Amino acids: CASSSTLGTGELFF. Based on the CDR3 plus reference TRBV5-4 and TRBJ2-2, the full variable domain is ETGVTQSPTHLIKTRGQQVTLRCSSQSGHNTVSWYQQALGQGPQFIFQYYREEENGRGNFPPRFSGLQFPNYSSELNVNALELDDSALYLCASSSTLGTGELFFGEGSRLTVL.

The chain recombines TRBV2 with TRBJ1-1; 7 bases map to TRBD1. This CDR3 has 13 residues. J lost 7 bases, V lost 8 bases, and 10 bases had no gene match. Looked up from germline, CDR1 is SNHLY and CDR2 is FYNNEI. CDR3 in amino acids: CASGRDSNYEAFF. CDR3 DNA: TGTGCCAGCGGTAGGGACAGTAATTATGAAGCTTTCTTT.

This clone was seen only a few times. This chain joins TRBV29-1 and TRBJ1-1; D is ambiguous. This CDR3 is built from 11 residues. V lost 6 bases and J lost 7, with 12 bases in between. Per germline, CDR1 SQVTM and CDR2 ANQGSEA. The CDR3 is CSVDAVSEAFF. CDR3 DNA sequence: TGCAGCGTCGATGCGGTGAGTGAAGCTTTCTTT.

V gene TRBV7-2 combines with J gene TRBJ2-1; D is possibly TRBD1 (5 bases). Trimming cost V 1 base and J 10 bases, with 11 bases left between them. The CDR3 extends over 13 amino acids. Germline CDR1 reads SGHTA; CDR2 reads FQGNSA. CDR3 DNA sequence: TGTGCCAGCAGCTTAGTGTGGGGCCGGGAGCAGTTCTTC. The encoded protein is CASSLVWGREQFF.

The J gene is TRBJ1-2, the V gene TRBV6-5, with D perhaps matching TRBD1 (6 bases). V shed 2 bases and J shed 8 bases, with 15 bases lying between them. The germline V gene encodes CDR1 MNHEY and CDR2 SVGAGI. The CDR3 spans 14 residues. DNA of the CDR3: TGTGCCAGCAGTTACCAAACAGGGAATGGGGGCTACACCTTC. Its protein is CASSYQTGNGGYTF.